Reported below is one T cell receptor (beta chain). V dropped 5 bases and J dropped 6 bases, with 11 bases sitting between them. Germline V CDR1 and CDR2: SGHRS, YFSETQ. This CDR3 is 13 amino acids long. This entry comes from a study of blood T cells in healthy people across ages. Study-wide background: About one barcoded beta molecule was captured per two T cells (by template switching).

A J-beta primer mix and a sample-barcoded 5' primer were used in a second PCR of about 7 to 12 cycles. The template-switch adaptor, which had 12 random nucleotides, put a tag on each cDNA molecule. From each sample, at least 2.5 million paired-end reads containing CDR3 were obtained. Each CDR3 protein gets one entry after TCRdb re-called the 5' RACE reads with MiXCR. The sample records over a million distinct CDR3 sequences, around 42% being singletons. This clonotype originated in a woman aged 18-30 years in good health. V is TRBV5-1 and J is TRBJ1-4, with D possibly matching TRBD1 (5 bases). The specimen was blood. The CDR3 loop is CASRMGRDEKLFF. CDR3 DNA sequence: TGCGCCAGCAGAATGGGCAGGGATGAAAAACTGTTTTTT.